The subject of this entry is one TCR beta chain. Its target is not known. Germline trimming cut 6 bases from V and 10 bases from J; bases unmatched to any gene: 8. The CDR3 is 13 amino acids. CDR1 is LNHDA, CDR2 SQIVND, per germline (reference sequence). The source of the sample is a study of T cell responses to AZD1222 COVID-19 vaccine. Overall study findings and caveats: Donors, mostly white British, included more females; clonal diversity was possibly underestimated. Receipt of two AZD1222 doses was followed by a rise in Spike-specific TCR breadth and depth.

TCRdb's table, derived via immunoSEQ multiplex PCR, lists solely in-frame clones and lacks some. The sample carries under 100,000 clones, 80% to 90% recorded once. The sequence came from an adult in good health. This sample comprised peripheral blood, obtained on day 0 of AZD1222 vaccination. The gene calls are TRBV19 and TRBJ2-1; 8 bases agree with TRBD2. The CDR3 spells CASSGRASWEQFF. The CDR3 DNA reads TGTGCCAGTAGCGGGAGGGCCTCTTGGGAGCAGTTCTTC. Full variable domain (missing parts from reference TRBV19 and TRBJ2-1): DGGITQSPKYLFRKEGQNVTLSCEQNLNHDAMYWYRQDPGQGLRLIYYSQIVNDFQKGDIAEGYSVSREKKESFPLTVTSAQKNPTAFYLCASSGRASWEQFFGPGTRLTVL.